These T cell receptor beta chains were read from a single sample in a study of CD8 T cells in ankylosing spondylitis. TCRdb ran MiXCR on the 5' RACE reads and lists one entry per CDR3 protein. This table has approximately 290,000 distinct CDR3 sequences, less than 25% appearing once. Sequencing used blood, either unsorted or a sorted T cell fraction (not recorded which). Every receptor here comes from a female donor with ankylosing spondylitis or in good health (not recorded which). Each CDR3 is given without its conserved first and last residue. The order of the fields is V gene, CDR3 length, J gene, D gene, CDR3 protein. D genes are given only for firm matches.

TRBV7-2	13	TRBJ1-2	NA	ASSLAYGGNYGYT
TRBV12-3/TRBV12-4	9	TRBJ2-7	NA	ASSQTSGQY
TRBV20-1	11	TRBJ1-5	NA	SAVRGVNQPQH
TRBV5-6	14	TRBJ2-3	TRBD2	ASSPVGTSTTDTQY
TRBV12-3/TRBV12-4	13	TRBJ2-7	TRBD2	ASTYRAGSSYEQY
TRBV7-2	14	TRBJ2-1	TRBD2	ASSRAGGAGYNEQF
TRBV12-3/TRBV12-4	14	TRBJ1-5	NA	ASSLNRQVLNGPQH
TRBV12-3/TRBV12-4	10	TRBJ2-2	NA	ASSPRFGELF
TRBV6-6	11	TRBJ2-7	NA	ASSTGTGREQY
TRBV4-3	12	TRBJ2-7	NA	ASSQQTGTFVQY
TRBV20-1	11	TRBJ2-5	NA	SARRGPWETQY
TRBV29-1	11	TRBJ1-1	NA	SVGKGLNTEAF
TRBV10-3	13	TRBJ2-1	TRBD2	AIRRAGEDYNEQF
TRBV9	13	TRBJ2-1	NA	ASSVLPERRNEQF
TRBV9	14	TRBJ2-1	TRBD2	ASSVGPGGVWDEQF
TRBV19	10	TRBJ1-5	NA	ASSIANGPQH
TRBV29-1	9	TRBJ2-1	TRBD2	SVGTRVEQF
TRBV11-2	14	TRBJ2-1	TRBD2	ASSSGTSGRGDEQF
TRBV7-2	13	TRBJ2-2	TRBD2	ASSFRTSGTGELF
TRBV23-1	11	TRBJ2-7	NA	ASSQKGEVEQY
TRBV20-1	14	TRBJ2-1	TRBD2	SARTSGLWEQGEQF
TRBV7-2	13	TRBJ2-7	NA	ASSLDGRRAHEQY